The 4 T cell receptor beta chains below come from one sample, sequenced in a study of blood T cells in healthy people across ages. Primed by a sample-barcoded 5' primer and a J-beta primer mix, a second PCR proceeded for roughly 6 to 12 cycles. One entry per CDR3 protein, called by TCRdb with MiXCR from the 5' RACE reads. The sample has 850,000 to 1,000,000 distinct CDR3 sequences; roughly half are singletons. Sequencing was done on a sample of blood. Receptors originate from a woman aged 60-75 years in good health.

The chain couples TRBV7-9 to TRBJ2-7, with 7 bases that match TRBD1. This CDR3 comprises 15 residues. The V gene end was trimmed by 7 bases and the J gene end by 2 bases; junction bases not matched to a gene: 11. The germline V gene has CDR1 SEHNR and CDR2 FQNEAQ (reference sequence). CDR3: CASTTSRTGAYEQYF. The CDR3, as DNA: TGTGCCAGCACCACCTCCAGGACAGGCGCCTACGAGCAGTACTTC.

The chain couples TRBV13 to TRBJ2-5, with 8 bases that match TRBD2. Matching the DNA end better, TRBJ2-7 makes the J call doubtful. Per germline, CDR1 PRHDT and CDR2 FYEKMQ (reference sequence). This CDR3 comprises 15 residues. Here the CDR3 reads CASSSTAGGGAEQYF. The CDR3 DNA reads TGTGCCAGCAGCTCTACGGCGGGAGGAGGTGCCGAGCAGTACTTC.

The V call is TRBV3-1, the J call TRBJ2-1; D unclear. This CDR3 is 15 amino acids long. The germline CDR1 and CDR2 sequences are LGHDT and YNNKEL (reference sequence). V gave up 3 bases and J gave up 3 bases, with 12 bases separating them. CDR3 amino acids: CASSQAGAGYNEQFF. DNA for the CDR3: TGTGCCAGCAGCCAGGCCGGTGCAGGCTACAATGAGCAGTTCTTC.

The chain is built from TRBV29-1 and TRBJ1-4, with D possibly TRBD1 on 6 matching bases. With 5 bases removed from V and 8 bases from J, the gap between germline ends came to 18 bases. The germline V gene has CDR1 SQVTM and CDR2 ANQGSEA. This CDR3 has 14 residues. DNA for the CDR3: TGCAGCGTTTCCCAGACAGGCTTCGGGGAAAAACTGTTTTTT. Protein sequence: CSVSQTGFGEKLFF.